This TCR beta chain was sequenced in a study of control samples from healthy donors and cancer patients. Trimming cost V 5 bases and J 5 bases, with 9 bases left between them. The CDR3 sequence is 12 residues long. Germline V lookup: CDR1 MDHEN, CDR2 SYDVKM. In this sample, this clone turned up a few times. Measured with immunoSEQ multiplex PCR; TCRdb has only the in-frame clones, and not every one. The sample has about 42,000 clones, around four fifths seen once. The chain carries TRBV28 and TRBJ1-1; D is ambiguous. The sequence was collected from a man aged 60 to 69 in good health. Sequencing was carried out using blood. CDR3 loop: CASSRLWTEAFF. In nucleotides, the CDR3 is TGTGCCAGCAGTCGACTGTGGACTGAAGCTTTCTTT.